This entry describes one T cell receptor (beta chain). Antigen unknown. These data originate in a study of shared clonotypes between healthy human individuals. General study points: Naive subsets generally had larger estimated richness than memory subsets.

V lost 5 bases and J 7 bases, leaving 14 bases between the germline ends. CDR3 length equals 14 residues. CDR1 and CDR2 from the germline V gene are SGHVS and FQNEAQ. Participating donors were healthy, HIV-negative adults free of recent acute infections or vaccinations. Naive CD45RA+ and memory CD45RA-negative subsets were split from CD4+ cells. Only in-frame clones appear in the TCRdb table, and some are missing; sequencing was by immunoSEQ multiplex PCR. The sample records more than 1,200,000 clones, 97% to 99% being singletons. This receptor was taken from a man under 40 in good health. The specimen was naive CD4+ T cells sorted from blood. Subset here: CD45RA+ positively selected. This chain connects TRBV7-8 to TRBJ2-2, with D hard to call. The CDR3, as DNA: TGTGCCAGCAGCATTATAGACGTACACGGGGAGCTGTTTTTT. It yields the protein CASSIIDVHGELFF.